This T cell receptor (beta chain) was found in a study of blood T cell repertoires in COVID-19. On the study more broadly: The United States, Italy and Spain were the sources of the acute and convalescent COVID-19 samples. T cells, B-cell-depleted T cells, or PBMCs supplied cDNA or gDNA.

Per the original methods: Estimation of nucleated cell counts relied on the amplification of reference gene primers. Using immunoSEQ multiplex PCR, the repertoire was profiled, and TCRdb retains in-frame clones only, with some absent. That table supplies the V and J calls and clone size; D and trimming were determined from the DNA. Of some 200,000 clones in the sample, approximately 90% were seen once. Participants, 18 to 89 years old, spanned more than 20 US areas. CDR3 length equals 15 residues. Germline V lookup: CDR1 SNHLY, CDR2 FYNNEI. J lost 3 bases, V lost 8 bases, and 4 bases had no gene match.

The V gene is TRBV2, the J gene TRBJ2-1; 13 nucleotides line up with TRBD2. The TCR comes from a man aged 18 to 29 with acute COVID-19. The sequenced material came from PBMCs or T cells enriched from blood (not recorded which). For the CDR3, the DNA is TGTGCCAGCGGGGGGACTAGCGGGGTCTACAATGAGCAGTTCTTC. This codes for CASGGTSGVYNEQFF.